The 5 T cell receptor beta chains below all came from one sample that was sequenced in a study of CD8+ T cells in alopecia areata. Sequencing used cDNA as its template, made by extracting RNA and reverse transcribing it. The method was immunoSEQ multiplex PCR; TCRdb's version includes in-frame clones alone and lacks a portion of them. The profile shows approximately 4,300 clones, less than 70% of them singletons. Treatment reported: oral pan-JAK inhibitor, 5-10 mg twice daily. Alopecia areata patients provided lesional scalp punch biopsies and peripheral blood. The source was skin, collected at week 24, from a patient treated with tofacitinib. The receptors stem from a human donor with alopecia areata.

The chain has TRBV9 and TRBJ2-7; TRBD1 matches 8 bases. There are 15 residues in the CDR3. The germline V gene encodes CDR1 SGDLS and CDR2 YYNGEE. V dropped 4 bases and J dropped 6; count of bases not matched to a gene: 12. The DNA for the CDR3 is TGTGCCAGCAGCTCGGGACAGGCCCAGCTCAGCGAGCAGTACTTC. It translates to CASSSGQAQLSEQYF.

This chain connects TRBV5-4 to TRBJ1-1; D not certain. The CDR3 runs 14 residues. V shed 4 bases and J shed 6 bases, with 16 bases lying between them. Looked up from germline, CDR1 is SGHNT and CDR2 is YYREEE (reference sequence). CDR3 in DNA: TGTGCCAGCAGCCTTGACCTGCTAGACCCTGAAGCTTTCTTT. It yields the protein CASSLDLLDPEAFF.

The table lists this clone with a few counts. This rearrangement joins TRBV20-1 to TRBJ1-1; D possibly corresponds to TRBD1 (6 bases). V lost 6 bases to trimming and J lost 4 bases, with 9 bases between them. CDR3 size: 11 residues. CDR1 is DFQATT, CDR2 SNEGSKA, per germline (reference sequence). The CDR3 reads CSARTVTEAFF. The CDR3 region has the DNA TGCAGTGCCAGGACAGTCACTGAAGCTTTCTTT.

The chain uses TRBV11-2 and TRBJ2-7, with TRBD2 as a possible D gene (6 bases). The CDR3 loop spans 15 amino acids. Per germline, CDR1 SGHAT and CDR2 FQNNGV. V lost 1 base and J lost 0, with 10 bases in between. The CDR3 nucleotides read TGTGCCAGCAGCTTAGTCCACGGGAGCTCCTACGAGCAGTACTTC. It is translated as CASSLVHGSSYEQYF.

This clone was seen a handful of times. V and J are TRBV5-1 and TRBJ2-6; D call uncertain. Germline CDR1 SGHRS, CDR2 YFSETQ. This CDR3 is 15 amino acids long. V gave up 0 bases and J gave up 2 bases, with 6 bases separating them. The CDR3 protein is CASSLVAAGANVLTF. Here the CDR3 DNA reads TGCGCCAGCAGCTTGGTGGCCGCTGGGGCCAACGTCCTGACTTTC.